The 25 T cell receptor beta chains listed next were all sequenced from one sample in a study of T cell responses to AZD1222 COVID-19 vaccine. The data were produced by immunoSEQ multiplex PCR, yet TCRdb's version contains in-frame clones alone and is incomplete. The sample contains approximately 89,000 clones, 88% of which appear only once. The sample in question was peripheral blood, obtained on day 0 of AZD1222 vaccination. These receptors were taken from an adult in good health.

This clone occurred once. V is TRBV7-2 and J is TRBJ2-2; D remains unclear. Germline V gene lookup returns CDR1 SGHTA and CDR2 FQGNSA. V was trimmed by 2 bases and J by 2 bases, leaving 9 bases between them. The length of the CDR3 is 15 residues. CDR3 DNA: TGTGCCAGCAGCTTATTTGACGGAAACACCGGGGAGCTGTTTTTT. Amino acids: CASSLFDGNTGELFF.

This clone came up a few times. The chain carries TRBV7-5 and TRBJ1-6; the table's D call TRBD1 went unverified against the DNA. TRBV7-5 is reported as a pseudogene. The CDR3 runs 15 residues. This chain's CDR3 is CARSPGTGGNSPLHF. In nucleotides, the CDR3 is TGTGCCAGAAGCCCGGGGACAGGGGGCAATTCACCCCTCCACTTT.

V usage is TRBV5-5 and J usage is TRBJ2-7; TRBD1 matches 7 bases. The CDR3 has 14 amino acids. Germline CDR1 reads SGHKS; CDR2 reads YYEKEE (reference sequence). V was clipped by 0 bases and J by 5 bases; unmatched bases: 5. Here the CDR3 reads CASSLGQGYDEQYF. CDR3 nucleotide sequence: TGTGCCAGCAGCTTGGGACAGGGATATGACGAGCAGTACTTC.

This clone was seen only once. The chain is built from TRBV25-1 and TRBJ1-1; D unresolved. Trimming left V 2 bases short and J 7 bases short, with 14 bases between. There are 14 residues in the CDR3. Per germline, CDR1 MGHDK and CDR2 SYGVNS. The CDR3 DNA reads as TGTGCCAGCAGTGAAGGAGGTTGGGGAGATGAAGCTTTCTTT. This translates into CASSEGGWGDEAFF.

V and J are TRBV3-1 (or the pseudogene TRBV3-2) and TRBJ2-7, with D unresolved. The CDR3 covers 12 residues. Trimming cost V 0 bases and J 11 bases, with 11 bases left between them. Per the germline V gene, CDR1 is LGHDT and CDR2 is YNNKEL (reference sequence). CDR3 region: CASSQDLRRKYF. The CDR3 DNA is TGTGCCAGCAGCCAAGATCTGAGACGGAAGTACTTC.

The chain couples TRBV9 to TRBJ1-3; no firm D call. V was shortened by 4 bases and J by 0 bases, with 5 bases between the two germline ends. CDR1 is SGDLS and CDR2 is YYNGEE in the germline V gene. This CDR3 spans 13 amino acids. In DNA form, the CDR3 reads TGTGCCAGCAGCCCCCGCTCTGGAAACACCATATATTTT. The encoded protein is CASSPRSGNTIYF.

DNA of the CDR3: TGCGCCAGCAGCCAAGAATCCCTATCATACAATGAGCAGTTCTTC. It is translated as CASSQESLSYNEQFF. V usage is TRBV4-1 and J usage is TRBJ2-1; no firm D call. Deletions cut 0 bases from V and 4 bases from J, with 10 bases between. The CDR3 is made up of 15 amino acids. Germline V gene sequence: CDR1 MGHRA, CDR2 YSYEKL.

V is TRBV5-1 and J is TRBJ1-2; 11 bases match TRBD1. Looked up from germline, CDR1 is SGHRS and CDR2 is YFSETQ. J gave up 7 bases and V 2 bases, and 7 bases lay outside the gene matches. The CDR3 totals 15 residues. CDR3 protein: CASSFGQGATSGYTF. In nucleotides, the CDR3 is TGCGCCAGCAGCTTTGGACAGGGGGCTACGAGTGGCTACACCTTC.

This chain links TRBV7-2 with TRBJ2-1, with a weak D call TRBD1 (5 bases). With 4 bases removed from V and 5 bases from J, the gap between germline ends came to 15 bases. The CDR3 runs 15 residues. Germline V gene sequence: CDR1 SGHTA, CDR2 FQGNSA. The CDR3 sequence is CASSWPSHRNNEQFF. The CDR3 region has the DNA TGTGCCAGCAGCTGGCCTTCTCACAGGAACAATGAGCAGTTCTTC.

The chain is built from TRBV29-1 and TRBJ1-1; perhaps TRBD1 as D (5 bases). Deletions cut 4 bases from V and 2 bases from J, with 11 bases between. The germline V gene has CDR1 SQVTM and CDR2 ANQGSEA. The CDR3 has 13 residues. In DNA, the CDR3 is TGCAGCGTTGGGCCAGGGATAAACACTGAAGCTTTCTTT. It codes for CSVGPGINTEAFF.

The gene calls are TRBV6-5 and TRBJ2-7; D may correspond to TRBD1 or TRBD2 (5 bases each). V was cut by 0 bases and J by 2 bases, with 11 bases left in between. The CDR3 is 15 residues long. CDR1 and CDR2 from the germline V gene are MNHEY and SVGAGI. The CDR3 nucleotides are TGTGCCAGCAGTTACTCGCCAGGGACCACCTACGAGCAGTACTTC. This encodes CASSYSPGTTYEQYF.

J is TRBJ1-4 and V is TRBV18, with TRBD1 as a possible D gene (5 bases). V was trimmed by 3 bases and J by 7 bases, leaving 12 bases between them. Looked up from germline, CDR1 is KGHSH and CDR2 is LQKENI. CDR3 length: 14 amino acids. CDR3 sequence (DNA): TGTGCCAGCTCACCGGACATTCTAGGTGAAAAACTGTTTTTT. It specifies CASSPDILGEKLFF.

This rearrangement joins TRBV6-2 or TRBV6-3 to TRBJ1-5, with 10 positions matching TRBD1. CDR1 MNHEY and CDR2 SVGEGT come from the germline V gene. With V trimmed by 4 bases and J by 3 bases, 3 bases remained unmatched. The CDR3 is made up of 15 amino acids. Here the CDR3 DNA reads TGTGCCAGCAGTTGGACAGGGGGGTACAATCAGCCCCAGCATTTT. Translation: CASSWTGGYNQPQHF.

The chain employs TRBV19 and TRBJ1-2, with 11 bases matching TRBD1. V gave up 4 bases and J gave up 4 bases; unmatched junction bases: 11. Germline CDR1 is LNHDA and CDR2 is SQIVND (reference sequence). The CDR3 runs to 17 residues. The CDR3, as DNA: TGTGCCAGTAGTACAGGGACAGGGGGTCGCCCGAGCTATGGCTACACCTTC. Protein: CASSTGTGGRPSYGYTF.

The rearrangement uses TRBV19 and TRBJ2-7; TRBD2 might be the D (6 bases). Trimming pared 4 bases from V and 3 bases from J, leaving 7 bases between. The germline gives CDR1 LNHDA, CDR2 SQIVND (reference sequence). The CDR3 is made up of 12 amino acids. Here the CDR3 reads CASSTGGYEQYF. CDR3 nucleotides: TGTGCCAGTAGTACCGGGGGCTACGAGCAGTACTTC.

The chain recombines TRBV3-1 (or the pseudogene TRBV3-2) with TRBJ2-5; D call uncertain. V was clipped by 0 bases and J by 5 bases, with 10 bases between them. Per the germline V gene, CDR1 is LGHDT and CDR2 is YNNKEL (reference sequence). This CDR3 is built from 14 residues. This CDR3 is CASSQDFSRETQYF. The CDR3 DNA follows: TGTGCCAGCAGCCAAGATTTTTCCCGGGAGACCCAGTACTTC.

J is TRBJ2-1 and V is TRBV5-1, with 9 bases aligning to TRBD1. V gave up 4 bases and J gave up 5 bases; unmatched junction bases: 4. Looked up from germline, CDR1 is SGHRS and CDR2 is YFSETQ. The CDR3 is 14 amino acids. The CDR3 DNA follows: TGCGCCAGCAGCCTCGGACAGGGGCACAATGAGCAGTTCTTC. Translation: CASSLGQGHNEQFF.

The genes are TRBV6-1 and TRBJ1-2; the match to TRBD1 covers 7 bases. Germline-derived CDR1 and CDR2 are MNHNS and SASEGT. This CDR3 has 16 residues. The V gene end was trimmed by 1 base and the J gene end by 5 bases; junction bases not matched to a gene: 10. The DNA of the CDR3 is TGTGCCAGCAGTGAAGAGTATGGGGACAGACGTTATGGCTACACCTTC. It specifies CASSEEYGDRRYGYTF.

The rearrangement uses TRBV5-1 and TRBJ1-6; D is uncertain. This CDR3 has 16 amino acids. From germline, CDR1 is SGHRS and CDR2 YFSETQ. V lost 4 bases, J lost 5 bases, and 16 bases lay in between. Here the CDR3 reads CASSPSGRSNNSPLHF. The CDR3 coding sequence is TGCGCCAGCAGCCCCTCCGGTCGTTCCAATAATTCACCCCTCCACTTT.

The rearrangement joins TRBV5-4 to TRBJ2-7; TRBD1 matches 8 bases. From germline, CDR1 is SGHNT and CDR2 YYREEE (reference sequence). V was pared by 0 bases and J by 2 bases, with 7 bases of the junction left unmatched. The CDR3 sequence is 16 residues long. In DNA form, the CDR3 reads TGTGCCAGCAGCTTGGCCGGGGCAGGGGGCGCCTACGAGCAGTACTTC. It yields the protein CASSLAGAGGAYEQYF.

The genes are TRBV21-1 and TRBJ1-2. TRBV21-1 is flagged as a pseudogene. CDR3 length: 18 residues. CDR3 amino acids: CASIVSEGGNRGASGYTF. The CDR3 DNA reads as TGTGCCAGCATAGTATCCGAGGGAGGCAATCGGGGCGCTAGTGGCTACACCTTC.

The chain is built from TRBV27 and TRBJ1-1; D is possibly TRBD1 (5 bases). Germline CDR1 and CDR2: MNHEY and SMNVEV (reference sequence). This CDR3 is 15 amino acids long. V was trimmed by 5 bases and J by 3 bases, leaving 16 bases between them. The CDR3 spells CASSLGPEGYTEAFF. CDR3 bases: TGTGCCAGCAGTCTAGGGCCCGAGGGGTACACTGAAGCTTTCTTT.

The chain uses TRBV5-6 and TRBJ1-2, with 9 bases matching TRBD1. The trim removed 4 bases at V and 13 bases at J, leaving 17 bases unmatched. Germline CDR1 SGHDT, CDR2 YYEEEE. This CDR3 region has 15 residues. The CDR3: CASSQVGSGQGPFTF. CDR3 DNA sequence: TGTGCCAGCAGCCAGGTTGGTTCAGGACAGGGGCCGTTCACCTTC. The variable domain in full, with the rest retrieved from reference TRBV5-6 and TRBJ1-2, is DAGVTQSPTHLIKTRGQQVTLRCSPKSGHDTVSWYQQALGQGPQFIFQYYEEEERQRGNFPDRFSGHQFPNYSSELNVNALLLGDSALYLCASSQVGSGQGPFTFGSGTRLTVV.

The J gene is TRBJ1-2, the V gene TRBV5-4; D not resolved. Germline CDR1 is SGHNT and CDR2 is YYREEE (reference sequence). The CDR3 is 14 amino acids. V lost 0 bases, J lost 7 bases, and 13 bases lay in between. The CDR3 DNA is TGTGCCAGCAGCTTGGACGGCCTATGGGGTGGCTACACCTTC. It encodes CASSLDGLWGGYTF. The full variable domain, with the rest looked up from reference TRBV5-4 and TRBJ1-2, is ETGVTQSPTHLIKTRGQQVTLRCSSQSGHNTVSWYQQALGQGPQFIFQYYREEENGRGNFPPRFSGLQFPNYSSELNVNALELDDSALYLCASSLDGLWGGYTFGSGTRLTVV.

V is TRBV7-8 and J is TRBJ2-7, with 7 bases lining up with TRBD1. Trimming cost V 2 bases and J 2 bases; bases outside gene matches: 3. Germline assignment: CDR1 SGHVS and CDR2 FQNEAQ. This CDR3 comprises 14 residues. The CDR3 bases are TGTGCCAGCAGCTTACGACAGGGACCCTACGAGCAGTACTTC. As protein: CASSLRQGPYEQYF. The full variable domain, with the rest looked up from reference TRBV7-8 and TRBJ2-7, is GAGVSQSPRYKVAKRGQDVALRCDPISGHVSLFWYQQALGQGPEFLTYFQNEAQLDKSGLPSDRFFAERPEGSVSTLKIQRTQQEDSAVYLCASSLRQGPYEQYFGPGTRLTVT.